The 27 T cell receptor beta chains below come from one sample, sequenced in a study of T cell responses to AZD1222 COVID-19 vaccine. Sequencing was performed with immunoSEQ multiplex PCR; in TCRdb, only in-frame clones are kept and a portion is missing. Altogether 95,000 to 150,000 clones are present, around 87% being singletons, with the ten largest covering roughly 10%. The specimen comprised peripheral blood, sampled on day 0 of AZD1222 vaccination. The receptors shown here come from an adult in good health.

The V and J genes are TRBV6-2 or TRBV6-3 and TRBJ1-2; D unclear. V was shortened by 3 bases and J by 0 bases, with 14 bases between the two germline ends. The CDR3 consists of 16 residues. The germline gives CDR1 MNHEY, CDR2 SVGEGT. The CDR3 DNA reads as TGTGCCAGCAGTTATGGTGGCTCGCCAACTAACTATGGCTACACCTTC. Protein product: CASSYGGSPTNYGYTF.

The V gene is TRBV7-2, the J gene TRBJ1-5; 11 bases are shared with TRBD1. CDR1 is SGHTA and CDR2 is FQGNSA in the germline V gene. Trimming at V came to 1 base and at J to 6 bases, leaving 2 bases not matched to a gene. CDR3 length: 15 amino acids. The CDR3: CASSLGTGGSQPQHF. The CDR3 bases are TGTGCCAGCAGCTTAGGGACAGGGGGCTCTCAGCCCCAGCATTTT.

The rearrangement links TRBV3-1 (or the pseudogene TRBV3-2) to TRBJ1-4; TRBD1 aligns across 8 bases. The CDR3 contains 16 residues. Per germline, CDR1 LGHDT and CDR2 YNNKEL (reference sequence). After removal of 1 base from V and 7 bases from J, the junction contained 8 bases not matched to a gene. In DNA form, the CDR3 reads TGTGCCAGCAGCCAAGGACTGGCAGGGGGCTCTGAAAAACTGTTTTTT. This translates into CASSQGLAGGSEKLFF.

This clone came up once. The rearrangement uses TRBV4-3 and TRBJ2-7; 7 positions agree with TRBD1. The CDR3 contains 14 residues. Germline CDR1 and CDR2: LGHNA and YSLEER. The trim removed 3 bases at V and 3 bases at J, leaving 5 bases unmatched. This CDR3 reads CASSQPGTDYEQYF. DNA of the CDR3: TGCGCCAGCAGCCAGCCAGGGACAGACTACGAGCAGTACTTC.

The chain combines TRBV4-2 with TRBJ2-4; 10 nucleotides align to TRBD2. After removal of 1 base from V and 4 bases from J, the junction contained 4 bases not matched to a gene. This CDR3 is 16 amino acids long. Germline V gene lookup returns CDR1 LGHNA and CDR2 YNFKEQ. The CDR3 coding sequence is TGTGCCAGCAGCCAAGCTAGCGGGGGACTTAAAAACATTCAGTACTTC. Its translation is CASSQASGGLKNIQYF.

V and J are TRBV5-1 and TRBJ2-5, with TRBD1 identical over 9 bases. J gave up 4 bases and V 4 bases, and 5 bases lay outside the gene matches. Germline V lookup: CDR1 SGHRS, CDR2 YFSETQ. The CDR3 is 14 amino acids. CDR3 in DNA: TGCGCCAGCAGCCCCGGACAGGGGCGAGAGACCCAGTACTTC. The encoded protein is CASSPGQGRETQYF.

The chain recombines TRBV9 with TRBJ2-2; D is possibly TRBD2 (5 bases). Trimming took 3 bases from V and 3 from J, leaving 21 bases between them. Germline values: CDR1 SGDLS, CDR2 YYNGEE. This CDR3 has 18 amino acids. The CDR3 loop reads CASSAVPPGTVDTGELFF. In DNA form, the CDR3 reads TGTGCCAGCAGCGCTGTCCCCCCGGGAACGGTTGACACCGGGGAGCTGTTTTTT.

V is TRBV19 and J is TRBJ1-5; D is possibly TRBD1 (5 bases). V was trimmed by 5 bases and J by 7 bases, leaving 12 bases between them. The CDR3 totals 13 residues. CDR1 and CDR2 from the germline V gene are LNHDA and SQIVND (reference sequence). The CDR3 here is CASSHGRGQPQHF. The CDR3 coding sequence is TGTGCCAGTAGTCACGGCCGGGGCCAGCCCCAGCATTTT.

This clone was counted a single time. The gene calls are TRBV28 and TRBJ1-2, with TRBD1 as a possible D gene (5 bases). CDR1 and CDR2 from the germline V gene are MDHEN and SYDVKM. The V gene lost 5 bases and the J gene lost 5 bases, with 9 bases spanning the gap. This CDR3 spans 12 amino acids. In nucleotides, the CDR3 is TGTGCCAGCAGTCCGGGGACTTATGGCTACACCTTC. Protein product: CASSPGTYGYTF.

The V gene is TRBV5-4, the J gene TRBJ2-3, with a weak D call TRBD1 (5 bases). The CDR3 consists of 15 residues. Germline assignment: CDR1 SGHNT and CDR2 YYREEE (reference sequence). Trimming shortened V by 2 bases and J by 2 bases, and 12 bases separated the two germline ends. The CDR3 DNA reads TGTGCCAGCAGCTTCCAGGGTGGGCCCACAGATACGCAGTATTTT. Translation: CASSFQGGPTDTQYF.

Remarks on this clone: Relative to the germline gene, one junction end is altered; a read error may explain this. The V call is TRBV7-7, the J call TRBJ2-1; maybe TRBD2 (6 bases). CDR3 size: 15 residues. Germline-derived CDR1 and CDR2 are SSHAT and FNYEAQ (reference sequence). This CDR3 reads CASSLGGPGMNEQFF. The DNA of the CDR3 is TGTGCTAGCAGCTTAGGAGGGCCGGGGATGAATGAGCAGTTCTTC.

V is TRBV7-2 and J is TRBJ2-3; 13 positions agree with TRBD2. The germline CDR1 and CDR2 sequences are SGHTA and FQGNSA. The CDR3 extends over 16 amino acids. The trim removed 3 bases at V and 4 bases at J, leaving 4 bases unmatched. The DNA of the CDR3 is TGTGCCAGCAGCTTCACTAGCGGGAGGGGGCCAGATACGCAGTATTTT. Translation: CASSFTSGRGPDTQYF.

A single count supports this clone. This chain uses TRBV9 with TRBJ1-6, with a tentative D call TRBD1 (6 bases). Per the germline V gene, CDR1 is SGDLS and CDR2 is YYNGEE. The CDR3 spans 14 residues. Trimming cost V 3 bases and J 11 bases, with 15 bases left between them. The CDR3 DNA follows: TGTGCCAGCAGCGAGACAGGCTTCGGAGCACCCCTCCACTTT. Translated, it gives CASSETGFGAPLHF.

The chain is built from TRBV5-1 and TRBJ1-1; D unclear. V dropped 4 bases and J dropped 0 bases, with 16 bases sitting between them. Germline CDR1 SGHRS, CDR2 YFSETQ. The CDR3 has 16 residues. CDR3 region: CASSVTGSTMNTEAFF. Written as DNA, the CDR3 is TGCGCCAGCAGCGTCACCGGGTCGACGATGAACACTGAAGCTTTCTTT.

This chain links TRBV7-9 with TRBJ1-1; D gene uncertain. V was clipped by 1 base and J by 1 base, with 10 bases between them. This CDR3 is 15 amino acids long. Germline CDR1 SEHNR, CDR2 FQNEAQ (reference sequence). Written as DNA, the CDR3 is TGTGCCAGCAGCTTAGGATCGTGGTCGAACACTGAAGCTTTCTTT. This codes for CASSLGSWSNTEAFF.

The CDR3 region is CATSPTGRVGAFF. For the CDR3, the DNA is TGTGCCACCAGCCCCACAGGGCGAGTCGGAGCTTTCTTT. This sequence joins TRBV15 and TRBJ1-1; D may be TRBD1 (6 bases). Trimming left V 5 bases short and J 10 bases short, with 17 bases between. The CDR3 is 13 residues long. Per the germline V gene, CDR1 is LNHNV and CDR2 is YYDKDF (reference sequence).

This clone was seen a handful of times. The CDR3 region is CASSIGTVPGYTF. DNA of the CDR3: TGTGCCAGTAGTATTGGGACAGTTCCTGGCTACACCTTC. This chain uses TRBV19 with TRBJ1-2; 7 positions match TRBD1. This CDR3 has 13 amino acids. Germline V gene sequence: CDR1 LNHDA, CDR2 SQIVND (reference sequence). The V and J ends lost 3 bases and 7 bases, in that order; junction bases with no gene match: 5.

The count of this clone is one. The V call is TRBV4-3, the J call TRBJ2-6; perhaps TRBD1 as D (6 bases). The germline CDR1 and CDR2 sequences are LGHNA and YSLEER. This CDR3 is 15 amino acids long. Trimming left V 1 base short and J 2 bases short, with 6 bases between. CDR3 coding DNA: TGCGCCAGCAGCCAAGCAGGGGCTGGGGCCAACGTCCTGACTTTC. Protein product: CASSQAGAGANVLTF.

CDR3 bases: TGTGCCAGTAGTATAGGCGGCCGACAGGGACCCAATGAGCAGTTCTTC. Translated: CASSIGGRQGPNEQFF. J is TRBJ2-1 and V is TRBV19; 7 bases line up with TRBD1. The germline V gene encodes CDR1 LNHDA and CDR2 SQIVND (reference sequence). V lost 1 base, J lost 6 bases, and 9 bases stayed unmatched. The CDR3 covers 16 residues.

V and J are TRBV19 and TRBJ2-4, with D hard to call. With 3 bases removed from V and 5 bases from J, the gap between germline ends came to 17 bases. Germline CDR1 is LNHDA and CDR2 is SQIVND (reference sequence). CDR3 length: 16 amino acids. CDR3 nucleotides: TGTGCCAGTAGTATCAAGGGTGGAAGTTTGGAAAACATTCAGTACTTC. It codes for CASSIKGGSLENIQYF.

This clone has only a few counts. The J gene is TRBJ2-7, the V gene TRBV28; either TRBD1 or TRBD2 may supply D (5 bases each). The CDR3 is 12 residues long. Between the trimmed V and J ends, which lost 7 bases and 2 bases, there was a span of 9 bases. Germline V gene lookup returns CDR1 MDHEN and CDR2 SYDVKM. CDR3 bases: TGTGCCAGCACGACGGGGCCCTACGAGCAGTACTTC. Amino acids: CASTTGPYEQYF.

The chain combines TRBV11-3 with TRBJ1-5; D might be TRBD1 (6 bases). V was clipped by 0 bases and J by 0 bases, with 15 bases between them. This CDR3 spans 18 amino acids. Germline V gene data show CDR1 as SGHNT and CDR2 as YENEEA. Written as DNA, the CDR3 is TGTGCCAGCAGCTTAGATGGGGGCGGGACCTTTAGCAATCAGCCCCAGCATTTT. This translates into CASSLDGGGTFSNQPQHF.

This clone came up a few times. The chain recombines TRBV2 with TRBJ1-1, with 8 bases that match TRBD1. Germline-derived CDR1 and CDR2 are SNHLY and FYNNEI. The CDR3 spans 13 residues. Trimming cost V 7 bases and J 2 bases; bases outside gene matches: 3. The CDR3 coding sequence is TGTGCCAGCAACGGACAGGGTAACACTGAAGCTTTCTTT. It codes for CASNGQGNTEAFF.

V is TRBV30 and J is TRBJ2-7; 7 bases fit TRBD1. This CDR3 spans 13 amino acids. After removal of 4 bases from V and 1 base from J, the junction contained 4 bases not matched to a gene. Germline V gene lookup returns CDR1 GTSNPN and CDR2 SVGIG (reference sequence). The chain's CDR3 is CAWIGRGSYEQYF. CDR3 nucleotide sequence: TGTGCCTGGATTGGCAGGGGGTCCTACGAGCAGTACTTC.

V and J are TRBV18 and TRBJ2-7, with D perhaps assigned TRBD1 or TRBD2 (5 bases each). There are 13 residues in the CDR3. The germline CDR1 and CDR2 sequences are KGHSH and LQKENI. V gave up 1 base and J gave up 7 bases, with 11 bases separating them. The CDR3: CASSPQGPEEQYF. CDR3 DNA sequence: TGTGCCAGCTCACCACAGGGACCGGAGGAGCAGTACTTC.

V gene TRBV7-2 combines with J gene TRBJ2-7; TRBD2 matches at 8 bases. The CDR3 totals 15 residues. Looked up from germline, CDR1 is SGHTA and CDR2 is FQGNSA. V shed 4 bases and J 0 bases; nucleotides not matched to a gene: 5. CDR3 protein: CASSYTGGSSYEQYF. CDR3 nucleotide sequence: TGTGCCAGCAGCTACACGGGGGGGAGCTCCTACGAGCAGTACTTC.

This clone appeared a few times. The chain combines TRBV5-6 with TRBJ1-1, with 8 bases fitting TRBD1. V shed 3 bases, J shed 2 bases, and the junction held 6 bases outside the gene matches. The CDR3 contains 15 residues. The germline gives CDR1 SGHDT, CDR2 YYEEEE. The CDR3 DNA follows: TGTGCCAGCAGCTCTACCACAGGGGGTAACACTGAAGCTTTCTTT. This translates into CASSSTTGGNTEAFF.